The 16 T cell receptor beta chains below come from one sample, sequenced in a study of patients and donors after allogeneic stem cell transplantation. Using its own MiXCR run on the RT-PCR reads, TCRdb lists one record per CDR3 protein. The sample contains roughly 21,000 distinct CDR3 sequences, 29% of which appear only once. Sequencing was done on a sample of blood, either unsorted or a sorted T cell fraction (not recorded which). These receptors were taken from a human donor who was either an allogeneic HSCT recipient or a stem cell or donor lymphocyte infusion donor (not recorded which). It is not recorded whose cells these are; they may come from a transplant donor.

This clonotype came up a few times. The chain recombines TRBV20-1 with TRBJ1-1; D call uncertain. This CDR3 has 13 residues. Deletions cut 4 bases from V and 1 base from J, with 10 bases between. Germline CDR1 is DFQATT and CDR2 is SNEGSKA (reference sequence). The DNA for the CDR3 is TGCAGTGCTACCCGACCTGAGAACACTGAAGCTTTCTTT. Protein product: CSATRPENTEAFF.

This clonotype has a handful of counts. The chain couples TRBV9 to TRBJ1-4; 12 positions match TRBD1. The germline V gene encodes CDR1 SGDLS and CDR2 YYNGEE. Unmatched junction bases numbered 3, after V lost 3 bases and J lost 6 bases. The CDR3 is 15 residues long. CDR3 sequence: CASSEGQGAHEKLFF. The CDR3 DNA follows: TGTGCCAGCAGCGAGGGACAGGGGGCACATGAAAAACTGTTTTTT.

V gene TRBV9 combines with J gene TRBJ2-1, with 7 positions matching TRBD2. The CDR3 is 15 residues long. Germline-derived CDR1 and CDR2 are SGDLS and YYNGEE. V trimming: 4 bases; J trimming: 2 bases; junction bases outside the gene matches: 6. As DNA, the CDR3 is TGTGCCAGCAGCATACAGCGGGGCCCCTACAATGAGCAGTTCTTC. Its translation is CASSIQRGPYNEQFF.

The chain couples TRBV29-1 to TRBJ2-2, with TRBD2 matching 9 bases. Germline V gene sequence: CDR1 SQVTM, CDR2 ANQGSEA. This CDR3 has 14 amino acids. V lost 6 bases and J lost 1; bases outside the gene matches: 3. CDR3: CSVPSGVNTGELFF. CDR3 sequence (DNA): TGCAGCGTGCCTAGCGGGGTGAACACCGGGGAGCTGTTTTTT.

This chain links TRBV25-1 with TRBJ1-5; no definite D call. The germline V gene has CDR1 MGHDK and CDR2 SYGVNS. This CDR3 has 14 amino acids. Deletions cut 2 bases from V and 4 bases from J, with 9 bases between. This CDR3 is CASSELTGNQPQHF. The CDR3 bases are TGTGCCAGCAGTGAACTAACGGGGAATCAGCCCCAGCATTTT.

This clonotype turned up a few times. The V and J genes are TRBV30 and TRBJ1-1; 8 bases line up with TRBD1. V gave up 3 bases and J gave up 6 bases; unmatched junction bases: 3. Per the germline V gene, CDR1 is GTSNPN and CDR2 is SVGIG (reference sequence). There are 12 residues in the CDR3. The CDR3 sequence: CAWRTGGPEAFF. For the CDR3, the DNA is TGTGCCTGGAGAACAGGGGGGCCTGAAGCTTTCTTT.

The rearrangement links TRBV3-1 to TRBJ1-1, with 7 positions matching TRBD1. Germline-derived CDR1 and CDR2 are LGHDT and YNNKEL (reference sequence). The CDR3 covers 18 residues. The trim removed 0 bases at V and 1 base at J, leaving 11 bases unmatched. For the CDR3, the DNA is TGTGCCAGCAGCCAAGATCTGAGGAGGGGGCCCTCGAACACTGAAGCTTTCTTT. Translated: CASSQDLRRGPSNTEAFF.

This CDR3 is CASSPRGSPLEKLFF. CDR3 nucleotide sequence: TGTGCCAGCAGTCCTCGGGGGAGTCCACTTGAAAAACTGTTTTTT. The chain uses TRBV27 and TRBJ1-4; D may be TRBD1 (5 bases). V was clipped by 5 bases and J by 7 bases, with 17 bases between them. The CDR3 has 15 residues. CDR1 MNHEY and CDR2 SMNVEV come from the germline V gene (reference sequence). The variable domain in full, with the rest retrieved from reference TRBV27 and TRBJ1-4, is EAQVTQNPRYLITVTGKKLTVTCSQNMNHEYMSWYRQDPGLGLRQIYYSMNVEVTDKGDVPEGYKVSRKEKRNFPLILESPSPNQTSLYFCASSPRGSPLEKLFFGSGTQLSVL.

This clonotype was counted only a few times. The genes are TRBV29-1 and TRBJ2-1, with 12 bases aligning to TRBD1. V dropped 3 bases and J dropped 3; count of bases not matched to a gene: 6. The germline gives CDR1 SQVTM, CDR2 ANQGSEA. The CDR3 loop spans 16 amino acids. Here the CDR3 reads CSVEPGQGAYYNEQFF. In DNA, the CDR3 is TGCAGCGTTGAGCCGGGACAGGGGGCCTACTACAATGAGCAGTTCTTC.

The chain combines TRBV20-1 with TRBJ1-2; D uncertain. CDR3 size: 14 residues. Germline assignment: CDR1 DFQATT and CDR2 SNEGSKA (reference sequence). Trimming removed 0 bases at V and 1 base at J, with 9 bases between. CDR3 DNA: TGCAGTGCTAGAGATCTTGGCAATAACTATGGCTACACCTTC. Translating gives CSARDLGNNYGYTF.

This clonotype was counted a few times. The chain combines TRBV12-3 or TRBV12-4 with TRBJ2-7; no definite D call. This CDR3 region has 13 residues. V lost 8 bases and J 0 bases, leaving 11 bases between the germline ends. This CDR3 reads CASGATSSYEQYF. DNA of the CDR3: TGTGCCAGCGGAGCGACGAGCTCCTACGAGCAGTACTTC.

Sample share makes this clonotype medium-sized. The chain recombines TRBV27 with TRBJ1-1; 8 bases match TRBD1. Per the germline V gene, CDR1 is MNHEY and CDR2 is SMNVEV (reference sequence). This CDR3 contains 15 residues. The ends lost 5 bases at V and 0 bases at J; junction bases unmatched: 5. The CDR3 reads CASSPRTGMNTEAFF. The DNA of the CDR3 is TGTGCCAGCAGTCCTAGGACAGGGATGAACACTGAAGCTTTCTTT.

V is TRBV6-5 and J is TRBJ1-3; no firm D call. The CDR3 totals 14 residues. Trimming removed 2 bases from V and 0 bases from J, with 5 bases in between. CDR1 is MNHEY and CDR2 is SVGAGI in the germline V gene. The CDR3: CASSYGNSGNTIYF. DNA of the CDR3: TGTGCCAGCAGTTACGGTAACTCTGGAAACACCATATATTTT.

The genes are TRBV5-1 and TRBJ2-7; 11 bases line up with TRBD2. This CDR3 region has 14 residues. The germline CDR1 and CDR2 sequences are SGHRS and YFSETQ. V trimming: 4 bases; J trimming: 6 bases; junction bases outside the gene matches: 6. The CDR3 coding sequence is TGCGCCAGCAGCCCCACTAGCGGGGGCGGCGAGCAGTACTTC. Translation: CASSPTSGGGEQYF.

This clonotype has a handful of counts. The rearrangement links TRBV4-1 to TRBJ1-1; D ambiguous. Germline lookup yields CDR1 MGHRA and CDR2 YSYEKL. The ends were cut back, 3 bases at V and 1 base at J, with 9 bases in the middle. The CDR3 is 14 residues long. DNA for the CDR3: TGCGCCAGCAGCCAGGTGCGGGGGAACACTGAAGCTTTCTTT. This translates into CASSQVRGNTEAFF.

V gene TRBV5-6 combines with J gene TRBJ2-3, with TRBD1 as a possible D gene (5 bases). Germline V gene lookup returns CDR1 SGHDT and CDR2 YYEEEE. The CDR3 has 15 amino acids. Trimming stripped 1 base from V and 3 bases from J, with 12 bases between. The DNA of the CDR3 is TGTGCCAGCAGCTTGCCAGGGTTTGGGACAGATACGCAGTATTTT. Encoded protein: CASSLPGFGTDTQYF.